This T cell receptor beta chain was observed in a study of beta chain features in type 1 diabetes. Study-wide findings and caveats: Among patients with Type 1 diabetes, TCRB CDR3s were moderately but significantly shorter in every one of the four CD4+ subsets. Highly expressing activated T cells could be over-counted with a cDNA template. TCRB repertoires of naive, central memory and Treg cells appeared more similar among patients than among healthy donors.

Germline CDR1 MGHRA, CDR2 YSYEKL. Trimming removed 0 bases from V and 0 bases from J, with 8 bases in between. CDR3 length: 15 residues. Sorting of CD4+ naive, central memory, regulatory and stem cell-like memory cells was performed via CD45RO/CCR7/CD25/CD127/CD95/CD27. Reverse transcribing all isolated RNA meant expressed TCRB transcripts were sequenced. About 4 million reads was the average for naive, central memory and regulatory T cell samples. Here immunoSEQ multiplex PCR was the method, and the copy in TCRdb shows in-frame clones only, minus some. The sample records about 640,000 clones, around 12% being singletons. On this clone itself: What it binds is not known.

V is TRBV4-1 and J is TRBJ2-5; D is unresolved. The sequencing input was naive CD4+ T cells from blood. The source of this sequence is a man aged 25 to 40 with type 1 diabetes. CDR3 sequence: CASSQDRTHQETQYF. The CDR3 bases are TGCGCCAGCAGCCAAGACAGGACCCACCAAGAGACCCAGTACTTC.